Below are 5 T cell receptor beta chains sequenced from a single sample in a study of OX40 agonist ivuxolimab in advanced cancers. Some clones are missing from TCRdb's copy, which holds only in-frame ones; the method was immunoSEQ multiplex PCR. The table includes 60,000 to 80,000 clones, 80% to 95% detected once. The starting material was CD4+ or CD8+ T cells sorted from blood, obtained in a trial of the OX40 agonist ivuxolimab. The source of these receptors is an adult with an advanced solid tumor such as melanoma, head and neck, liver or kidney cancer.

The chain joins TRBV6-6 to TRBJ1-1; tentative D call: TRBD1 (6 bases). The CDR3 totals 15 residues. Trimming removed 5 bases from V and 6 bases from J, with 19 bases in between. Germline V CDR1 and CDR2: MNHNY, SVGAGI (reference sequence). The CDR3 sequence is CASSLPPGGAPEAFF. In nucleotides, the CDR3 is TGTGCCAGCAGTCTCCCCCCGGGGGGGGCGCCTGAAGCTTTCTTT.

V gene TRBV7-6 combines with J gene TRBJ2-1; TRBD2 matches at 9 bases. J gave up 13 bases and V 0 bases, and 4 bases lay outside the gene matches. Germline CDR1 and CDR2: SGHVS and FNYEAQ. The CDR3 consists of 13 residues. The chain's CDR3 is CASSLASSGVQFF. The CDR3 DNA is TGTGCCAGCAGCTTAGCGTCTAGCGGGGTTCAGTTCTTC.

This clone was observed once. The rearrangement joins TRBV7-9 to TRBJ2-7, with D possibly being TRBD1 (6 bases). This CDR3 contains 13 residues. Per germline, CDR1 SEHNR and CDR2 FQNEAQ (reference sequence). The ends were cut back, 6 bases at V and 3 bases at J, with 12 bases in the middle. The CDR3 DNA follows: TGTGCCAGCAGTCGACAGGACCTCTACGAGCAGTACTTC. Translated: CASSRQDLYEQYF. Full variable domain (missing parts from reference TRBV7-9 and TRBJ2-7): DTGVSQNPRHKITKRGQNVTFRCDPISEHNRLYWYRQTLGQGPEFLTYFQNEAQLEKSRLLSDRFSAERPKGSFSTLEIQRTEQGDSAMYLCASSRQDLYEQYFGPGTRLTVT.

The gene calls are TRBV7-2 and TRBJ1-3; no clear D. The CDR3 extends over 12 amino acids. The germline V gene has CDR1 SGHTA and CDR2 FQGNSA. Deletions cut 2 bases from V and 11 bases from J, with 10 bases between. CDR3: CASSLSYAAIYF. The CDR3 DNA reads as TGTGCCAGCAGCTTATCGTACGCCGCCATATATTTT.

The J gene is TRBJ2-3, the V gene TRBV6-6; 9 nucleotides align to TRBD2. V was pared by 7 bases and J by 4 bases, with 6 bases of the junction left unmatched. From germline, CDR1 is MNHNY and CDR2 SVGAGI (reference sequence). This CDR3 spans 14 amino acids. CDR3 sequence: CASMISGSADTQYF. CDR3 coding DNA: TGTGCCAGCATGATTAGCGGGAGTGCAGATACGCAGTATTTT.